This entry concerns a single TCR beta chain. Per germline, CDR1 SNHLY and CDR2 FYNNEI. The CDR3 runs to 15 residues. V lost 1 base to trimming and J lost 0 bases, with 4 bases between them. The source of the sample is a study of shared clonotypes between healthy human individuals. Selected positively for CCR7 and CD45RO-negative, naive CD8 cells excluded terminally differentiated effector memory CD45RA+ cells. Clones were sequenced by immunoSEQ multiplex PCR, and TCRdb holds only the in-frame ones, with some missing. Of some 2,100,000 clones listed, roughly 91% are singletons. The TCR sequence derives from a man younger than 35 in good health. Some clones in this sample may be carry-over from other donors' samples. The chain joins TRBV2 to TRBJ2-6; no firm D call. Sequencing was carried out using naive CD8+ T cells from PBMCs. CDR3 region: CASSEGGSGANVLTF. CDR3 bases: TGTGCCAGCAGTGAAGGGGGCTCTGGGGCCAACGTCCTGACTTTC.